This T cell receptor (beta chain) was recovered during a study of T cell responses to AZD1222 COVID-19 vaccine. The wider study: Second doses that came at about 4 or about 12 weeks were put together.

Concerning this clone itself: Its specificity is unknown.

The data were produced by immunoSEQ multiplex PCR, yet TCRdb's version contains in-frame clones alone and is incomplete. The data contain around 71,000 clones, over 80% of them singletons. Study-wide results and limits: Baseline seropositivity occurred in only a handful of AZD1222 recipients. Donors in the cohort were predominantly white British and more often female, and clonal diversity was possibly underestimated. Every sample of the repertoires postdated the peak T cell response.

Germline-derived CDR1 and CDR2 are SGHKS and YYEKEE (reference sequence). The CDR3 extends over 17 amino acids. The junction had 9 bases not matched to a gene; V was cut back by 1 base and J by 6 bases. The chain joins TRBV5-5 to TRBJ2-3, with TRBD1 matching 12 bases. Material: peripheral blood, obtained on day 0 of AZD1222 vaccination. The clonotype comes from an adult in good health. CDR3 nucleotide sequence: TGTGCCAGCAGCTTGCTTCCGGGACAGGGGGCCGAGGATACGCAGTATTTT. Amino acids: CASSLLPGQGAEDTQYF.